The rows below give T cell receptor beta chains drawn from one sample of a study of shared clonotypes between healthy human individuals. The repertoire was sequenced with immunoSEQ multiplex PCR; TCRdb's copy has only in-frame clones and lacks some. The sample includes around 2.5 million clones, 93% seen only once; the top ten take 0.36%. The material sequenced was naive CD4+ T cells from PBMCs. These receptors were obtained from a man aged 18 to 30 in good health. Some clones in this sample may be carry-over from other donors' samples. CDR3s include the opening cysteine and the closing phenylalanine or tryptophan. A D gene is named only where the DNA matches it firmly. Clone size is shown for a subset of rows, as once, few, many or a class of expanded clone.

CDR3: CASSQGEGGRTEAFF; DNA: TGTGCCAGCAGCCAAGGGGAGGGGGGCCGCACTGAAGCTTTCTTT; V: TRBV4-2; D: -; J: TRBJ1-1; size: -
CDR3: CASSYPHEGGYTF; DNA: TGTGCCAGCAGTTACCCCCACGAAGGCGGCTACACCTTC; V: TRBV28; D: -; J: TRBJ1-2; size: few
CDR3: CASRETGLAAQYF; DNA: TGTGCCAGCAGAGAGACCGGCCTAGCGGCGCAGTACTTC; V: TRBV28; D: TRBD2; J: TRBJ2-7; size: -
CDR3: CAWSPTSFQTQYF; DNA: TGTGCCTGGAGTCCGACTAGCTTCCAGACCCAGTACTTC; V: TRBV30; D: TRBD2; J: TRBJ2-5; size: -
CDR3: CASSKRAGDLYNEQFF; DNA: TGTGCCAGCAGTAAACGAGCGGGAGATCTCTACAATGAGCAGTTCTTC; V: TRBV7-3; D: TRBD2; J: TRBJ2-1; size: -
CDR3: CASSALGRRADEQYF; DNA: TGTGCCAGCAGCGCCCTAGGACGGAGGGCGGACGAGCAGTACTTC; V: TRBV9; D: -; J: TRBJ2-7; size: once
CDR3: CATSRGGQETNEQFF; DNA: TGTGCCACCAGCAGAGGGGGCCAAGAAACCAATGAGCAGTTCTTC; V: TRBV15; D: -; J: TRBJ2-1; size: -
CDR3: CASSPGTEFYEQYF; DNA: TGCGCCAGCAGCCCCGGGACCGAGTTCTACGAGCAGTACTTC; V: TRBV5-1; D: -; J: TRBJ2-7; size: -
CDR3: CASSVVQRVTDTQYF; DNA: TGTGCCAGCAGCGTAGTCCAGCGAGTCACAGATACGCAGTATTTT; V: TRBV9; D: -; J: TRBJ2-3; size: -
CDR3: CASKNTLNTEAFF; DNA: TGTGCCAGCAAAAACACCTTGAACACTGAAGCTTTCTTT; V: TRBV6-6; D: -; J: TRBJ1-1; size: few
CDR3: CASSLWQAAGGNEQFF; DNA: TGCGCCAGCAGCTTATGGCAGGCGGCAGGGGGTAATGAGCAGTTCTTC; V: TRBV5-1; D: TRBD1; J: TRBJ2-1; size: -
CDR3: CASSRGQGSNYGYTF; DNA: TGTGCCAGCAGCCGCGGACAGGGATCCAACTATGGCTACACCTTC; V: TRBV28; D: TRBD1; J: TRBJ1-2; size: -
CDR3: CASSADREGELFF; DNA: TGTGCCAGCAGTGCCGACAGGGAAGGGGAGCTGTTTTTT; V: TRBV6-1; D: TRBD1; J: TRBJ2-2; size: -
CDR3: CASSPPWSAGGQGYTF; DNA: TGTGCCAGCTCACCACCGTGGTCGGCTGGGGGACAAGGCTACACCTTC; V: TRBV18; D: -; J: TRBJ1-2; size: -
CDR3: CASSQGAARGLYEQYF; DNA: TGCGCCAGCAGCCAAGGGGCAGCGAGGGGGCTCTACGAGCAGTACTTC; V: TRBV4-1; D: TRBD1; J: TRBJ2-7; size: -
CDR3: CASSPGTAISNTGELFF; DNA: TGTGCCAGTAGTCCAGGGACTGCCATTTCGAACACCGGGGAGCTGTTTTTT; V: TRBV19; D: -; J: TRBJ2-2; size: -
CDR3: CASSSIGLAGTDTQYF; DNA: TGTGCCAGCAGCAGTATCGGACTAGCTGGCACAGATACGCAGTATTTT; V: TRBV5-5; D: TRBD2; J: TRBJ2-3; size: -
CDR3: CASSAIRGTGTYEQYF; DNA: TGTGCCAGCAGCGCCATCCGAGGGACAGGGACCTACGAGCAGTACTTC; V: TRBV7-9; D: TRBD1; J: TRBJ2-7; size: -
CDR3: CASSLDRQPQHF; DNA: TGTGCCAGCAGTTTAGACAGGCAGCCCCAGCATTTT; V: TRBV28; D: -; J: TRBJ1-5; size: -
CDR3: CASSLGVGYEQFF; DNA: TGTGCCAGCAGCTTGGGGGTCGGCTATGAGCAGTTCTTC; V: TRBV7-2; D: -; J: TRBJ2-1; size: -
CDR3: CAWKGNTGELFF; DNA: TGTGCCTGGAAAGGGAACACCGGGGAGCTGTTTTTT; V: TRBV30; D: -; J: TRBJ2-2; size: -